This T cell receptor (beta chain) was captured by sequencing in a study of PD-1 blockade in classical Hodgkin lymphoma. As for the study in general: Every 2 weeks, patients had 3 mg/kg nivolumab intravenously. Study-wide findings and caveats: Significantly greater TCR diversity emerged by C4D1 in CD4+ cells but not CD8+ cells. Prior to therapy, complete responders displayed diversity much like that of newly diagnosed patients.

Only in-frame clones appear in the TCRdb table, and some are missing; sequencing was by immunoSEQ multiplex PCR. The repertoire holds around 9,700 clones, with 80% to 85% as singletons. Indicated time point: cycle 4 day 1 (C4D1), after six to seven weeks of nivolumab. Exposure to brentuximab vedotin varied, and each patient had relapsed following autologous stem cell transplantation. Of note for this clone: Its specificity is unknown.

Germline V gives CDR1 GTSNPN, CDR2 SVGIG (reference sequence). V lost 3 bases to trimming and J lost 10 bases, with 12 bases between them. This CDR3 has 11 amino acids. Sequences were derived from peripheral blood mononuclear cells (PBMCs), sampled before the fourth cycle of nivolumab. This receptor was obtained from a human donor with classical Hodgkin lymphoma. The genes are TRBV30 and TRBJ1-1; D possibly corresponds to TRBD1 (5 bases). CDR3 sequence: CAWSGAVGAFF. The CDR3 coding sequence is TGTGCCTGGAGCGGGGCCGTTGGAGCTTTCTTT.